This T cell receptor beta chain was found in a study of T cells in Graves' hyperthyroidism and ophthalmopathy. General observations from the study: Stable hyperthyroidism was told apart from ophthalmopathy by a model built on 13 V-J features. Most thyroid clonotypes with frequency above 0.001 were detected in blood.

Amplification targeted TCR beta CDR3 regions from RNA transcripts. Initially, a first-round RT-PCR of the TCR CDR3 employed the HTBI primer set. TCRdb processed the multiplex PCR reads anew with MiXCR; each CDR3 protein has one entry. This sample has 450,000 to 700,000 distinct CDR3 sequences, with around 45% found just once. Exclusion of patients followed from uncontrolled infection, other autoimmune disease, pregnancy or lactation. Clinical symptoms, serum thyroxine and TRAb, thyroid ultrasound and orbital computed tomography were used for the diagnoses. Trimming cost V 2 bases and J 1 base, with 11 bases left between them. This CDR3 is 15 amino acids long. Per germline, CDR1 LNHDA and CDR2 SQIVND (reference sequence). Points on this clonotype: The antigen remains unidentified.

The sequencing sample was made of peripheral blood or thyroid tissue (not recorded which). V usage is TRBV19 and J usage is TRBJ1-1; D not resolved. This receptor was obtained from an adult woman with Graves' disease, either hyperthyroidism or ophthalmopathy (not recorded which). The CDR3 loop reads CASSIREGGNTEAFF. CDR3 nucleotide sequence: TGTGCCAGTAGTATAAGGGAGGGTGGGAACACTGAAGCTTTCTTT.